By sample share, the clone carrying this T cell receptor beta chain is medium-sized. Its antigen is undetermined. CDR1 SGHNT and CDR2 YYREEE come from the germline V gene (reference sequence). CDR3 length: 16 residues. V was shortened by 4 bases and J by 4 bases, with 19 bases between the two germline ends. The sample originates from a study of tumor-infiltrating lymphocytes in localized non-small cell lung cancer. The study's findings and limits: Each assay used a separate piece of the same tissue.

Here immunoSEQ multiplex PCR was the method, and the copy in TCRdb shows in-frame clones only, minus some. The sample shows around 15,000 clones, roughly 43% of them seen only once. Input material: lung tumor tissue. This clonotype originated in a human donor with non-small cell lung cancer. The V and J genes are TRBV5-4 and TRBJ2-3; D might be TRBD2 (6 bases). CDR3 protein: CASSAPIGGGPDTQYF. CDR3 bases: TGTGCCAGCAGCGCCCCCATCGGGGGTGGTCCAGATACGCAGTATTTT.